Described below is a single T cell receptor (beta chain) sequence and its context. Its antigen is undetermined. TCRdb passed the RT-PCR reads through MiXCR, listing each CDR3 protein once. The table includes hundreds of thousands of distinct CDR3 sequences, less than 15% detected once. These data belong to a study of response to subunit inactivated influenza vaccine. Study-level points and caveats: There was a suggestion from the authors that each seasonal influenza vaccination recruits few new T cells.

The CDR3 spans 16 residues. The germline gives CDR1 SNHLY, CDR2 FYNNEI. V was trimmed by 2 bases and J by 0 bases, leaving 11 bases between them. Sample: non-naive T cells sorted from PBMCs, taken around two weeks before vaccination. V usage is TRBV2 and J usage is TRBJ1-3; D is unresolved. The sequence was collected from a man aged 45-65 years who received an inactivated influenza vaccine. The CDR3 DNA sequence: TGTGCCAGCAGTGAACTAGGCCTCCTCTCTGGAAACACCATATATTTT. It specifies CASSELGLLSGNTIYF.